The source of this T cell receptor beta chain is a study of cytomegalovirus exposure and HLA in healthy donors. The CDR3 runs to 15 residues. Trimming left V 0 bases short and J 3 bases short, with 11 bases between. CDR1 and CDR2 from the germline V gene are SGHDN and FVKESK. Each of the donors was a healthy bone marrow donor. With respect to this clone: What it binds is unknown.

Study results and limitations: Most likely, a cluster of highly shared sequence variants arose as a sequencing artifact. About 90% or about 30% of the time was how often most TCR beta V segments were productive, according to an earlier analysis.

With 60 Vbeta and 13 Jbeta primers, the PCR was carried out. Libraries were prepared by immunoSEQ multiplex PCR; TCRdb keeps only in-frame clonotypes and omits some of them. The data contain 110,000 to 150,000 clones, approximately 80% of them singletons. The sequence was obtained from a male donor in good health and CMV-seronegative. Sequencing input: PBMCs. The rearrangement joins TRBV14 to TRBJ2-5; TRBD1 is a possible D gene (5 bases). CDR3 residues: CASSQDVGREETQYF. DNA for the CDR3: TGTGCCAGCAGCCAAGACGTAGGCAGGGAAGAGACCCAGTACTTC.